The 24 T cell receptor beta chains in this list originate from one sample, sequenced in a study of blood T cell repertoires in COVID-19. Profiled with immunoSEQ multiplex PCR; TCRdb holds only in-frame clones, not every one. The sample gives over 400,000 clones, roughly 89% of which show up once; almost 1.5% is in the top ten. Sequencing was carried out using peripheral blood. The receptor source for this set is a woman aged 25 to 39 with active or convalescent COVID-19.

The genes are TRBV6-5 and TRBJ2-7; D remains ambiguous. The length of the CDR3 is 12 residues. Germline loops: CDR1 MNHEY, CDR2 SVGAGI. Deletions cut 7 bases from V and 3 bases from J, with 10 bases between. This chain's CDR3 is CASTQRVYEQYF. DNA for the CDR3: TGTGCCAGCACCCAAAGAGTCTACGAGCAGTACTTC.

The CDR3: CASSQLMSDGYTF. In nucleotides, the CDR3 is TGTGCCAGCAGCCAACTTATGAGCGATGGCTACACCTTC. V gene TRBV16 combines with J gene TRBJ1-2; D is ambiguous. Germline CDR1 is KGHSY and CDR2 is FQNENV. The CDR3 consists of 13 residues. Trimming pared 2 bases from V and 6 bases from J, leaving 10 bases between.

V and J are TRBV6-5 and TRBJ2-1; D is possibly TRBD1 (7 bases). The V end was cut by 10 bases, the J end by 5 bases, with 12 bases between. Germline CDR1 reads MNHEY; CDR2 reads SVGAGI. There are 12 residues in the CDR3. CDR3 sequence (DNA): TGTGCCACAGGGGGGTGGGACAATGAGCAGTTCTTC. It translates to CATGGWDNEQFF.

V is TRBV10-3 and J is TRBJ1-1; weak D call: TRBD1 (5 bases). Trimming removed 3 bases at V and 11 bases at J, with 10 bases between. Germline loops: CDR1 ENHRY, CDR2 SYGVKD. This CDR3 contains 11 residues. The CDR3, as DNA: TGTGCCATCAGTGACAGGGTGGGCGCTTTCTTT. This sequence encodes CAISDRVGAFF.

With regard to this clone: Other DNA sequences in the sample encode the same CDR3. The J gene is TRBJ2-2, the V gene TRBV18; D is undetermined. The CDR3 runs 15 residues. CDR1 is KGHSH and CDR2 is LQKENI in the germline V gene. Trimming removed 0 bases at V and 1 base at J, with 6 bases between. CDR3: CASSPPSGNTGELFF. For the CDR3, the DNA is TGTGCCAGCTCACCACCGTCCGGGAACACCGGGGAGCTGTTTTTT.

The V call is TRBV14, the J call TRBJ1-4, with 7 nucleotides matching TRBD1. CDR1 is SGHDN, CDR2 FVKESK, per germline. The V gene end was trimmed by 0 bases and the J gene end by 10 bases; junction bases not matched to a gene: 8. This CDR3 spans 15 amino acids. CDR3 sequence reads: CASSQESQGGGKLFF. The CDR3 nucleotides read TGTGCCAGCAGCCAAGAATCCCAGGGGGGCGGAAAACTGTTTTTT.

The chain combines TRBV5-6 with TRBJ2-1, with a weak D call TRBD2 (5 bases). Trimming left V 4 bases short and J 8 bases short, with 13 bases between. The CDR3 extends over 13 amino acids. The germline V gene encodes CDR1 SGHDT and CDR2 YYEEEE. The CDR3 DNA reads as TGTGCCAGCAGCCCGCGGGCCTCCCATGAGCAGTTCTTC. Its protein product is CASSPRASHEQFF.

The J gene is TRBJ2-7, the V gene TRBV6-1, with 8 bases identical to TRBD1. Trimming at V came to 3 bases and at J to 2 bases, leaving 9 bases not matched to a gene. The CDR3 loop spans 16 amino acids. The V gene's germline CDR1 is MNHNS and CDR2 SASEGT. CDR3 protein: CASSDRGRDSPYEQYF. As DNA, the CDR3 is TGTGCCAGCAGTGACAGGGGGCGGGACAGTCCCTACGAGCAGTACTTC.

V usage is TRBV7-9 and J usage is TRBJ2-7; maybe TRBD2 (5 bases). Trimming pared 0 bases from V and 6 bases from J, leaving 9 bases between. In germline, CDR1 is SEHNR, CDR2 FQNEAQ (reference sequence). This CDR3 comprises 13 residues. The CDR3 DNA reads as TGTGCCAGCAGCTTAGCTGCAGAGGGCGAGCAGTACTTC. Its translation: CASSLAAEGEQYF.

The V and J genes are TRBV18 and TRBJ1-1; D is unresolved. Trimming left V 1 base short and J 0 bases short, with 12 bases between. The CDR3 covers 16 residues. Germline V CDR1 and CDR2: KGHSH, LQKENI. CDR3 nucleotide sequence: TGTGCCAGCTCACCACGGTCAGGAAACATGAACACTGAAGCTTTCTTT. It codes for CASSPRSGNMNTEAFF. Supplemented by reference TRBV18 and TRBJ1-1, the full variable domain reads NAGVMQNPRHLVRRRGQEARLRCSPMKGHSHVYWYRQLPEEGLKFMVYLQKENIIDESGMPKERFSAEFPKEGPSILRIQQVVRGDSAAYFCASSPRSGNMNTEAFFGQGTRLTVV.

The chain recombines TRBV7-9 with TRBJ2-3, with 10 bases matching TRBD2. The length of the CDR3 is 15 residues. Losses at the gene ends were 3 bases for V and 2 bases for J; bases not matched to a gene: 2. The germline V gene has CDR1 SEHNR and CDR2 FQNEAQ (reference sequence). This CDR3 is CASSLSGGDTDTQYF. The DNA for the CDR3 is TGTGCCAGCAGCTTGAGCGGGGGGGACACAGATACGCAGTATTTT.

This chain links TRBV7-5 with TRBJ1-1; the D call in the table, TRBD1, was not verified against the DNA. TRBV7-5 is deemed a pseudogene. The CDR3 has 15 amino acids. CDR3 DNA: TGTGTCAGAAGCTTAAGCAGGGCCATGAACACTGAAGCTTTCTTT. As protein: CVRSLSRAMNTEAFF.

A single count supports this clone. The rearrangement joins TRBV30 to TRBJ2-5; D is unresolved. Germline CDR1 GTSNPN, CDR2 SVGIG (reference sequence). This CDR3 has 13 residues. Trimming took 5 bases from V and 0 from J, leaving 10 bases between them. CDR3 nucleotide sequence: TGTGCCTGGGCACTACCGTACCAAGAGACCCAGTACTTC. This encodes CAWALPYQETQYF. Full variable domain (remainder filled in from reference TRBV30 and TRBJ2-5): SQTIHQWPATLVQPVGSPLSLECTVEGTSNPNLYWYRQAAGRGLQLLFYSVGIGQISSEVPQNLSASRPQDRQFILSSKKLLLSDSGFYLCAWALPYQETQYFGPGTRLLVL.

The J gene is TRBJ1-3, the V gene TRBV6-4, with unresolved D. The germline V and J ends were trimmed by 2 bases and 2 bases, with 13 bases remaining between them. CDR1 and CDR2 from the germline V gene are MRHNA and SNTAGT. This CDR3 contains 16 residues. The CDR3 DNA sequence: TGTGCCAGCAGTGACCAGTTTAGCCTACCTGGAAACACCATATATTTT. It codes for CASSDQFSLPGNTIYF.

This clone appeared a few times. J is TRBJ2-7 and V is TRBV7-9; TRBD1 agrees at 8 bases. Germline trimming cut 8 bases from V and 6 bases from J; bases unmatched to any gene: 9. Germline CDR1 is SEHNR and CDR2 is FQNEAQ (reference sequence). The CDR3 contains 13 residues. CDR3 DNA: TGTGCCAGCCGCGGGACAGGATCGGTCGAGCAGTACTTC. This gives the protein CASRGTGSVEQYF.

The CDR3 here is CASSRLAGVSYNEQFF. In DNA, the CDR3 is TGTGCCAGCAGCCGACTAGCGGGAGTTTCATACAATGAGCAGTTCTTC. The V call is TRBV3-1 (or the pseudogene TRBV3-2), the J call TRBJ2-1; 12 nucleotides match TRBD2. V lost 4 bases to trimming and J lost 4 bases; unmatched junction nucleotides: 5. CDR1 is LGHDT and CDR2 is YNNKEL in the germline V gene (reference sequence). The CDR3 is 16 amino acids.

This clone turned up a few times. The J gene is TRBJ2-7, the V gene TRBV27; maybe TRBD1 (7 bases). V was shortened by 6 bases and J by 4 bases, with 16 bases between the two germline ends. From germline, CDR1 is MNHEY and CDR2 SMNVEV (reference sequence). The CDR3 has 14 amino acids. For the CDR3, the DNA is TGTGCCAGCAGGGCGACAGGGAGGAGTTACGAGCAGTACTTC. Amino acid sequence: CASRATGRSYEQYF.

The chain couples TRBV6-5 to TRBJ1-2, with D perhaps TRBD1 (5 bases). Per the germline V gene, CDR1 is MNHEY and CDR2 is SVGAGI. The CDR3 spans 14 residues. Trimming shortened V by 4 bases and J by 3 bases, and 12 bases separated the two germline ends. CDR3 sequence: CASSSDDSHYGYTF. The CDR3 nucleotides are TGTGCCAGCAGTTCCGACGACAGTCACTATGGCTACACCTTC.

This chain joins TRBV6-5 and TRBJ1-3; D may be TRBD1 (5 bases). Germline CDR1 and CDR2: MNHEY and SVGAGI. The CDR3 length is 15 residues. Trimming stripped 2 bases from V and 3 bases from J, with 11 bases between. The CDR3 sequence is CASSYGGAGGNTIYF. In DNA, the CDR3 is TGTGCCAGCAGTTACGGCGGGGCTGGTGGAAACACCATATATTTT.

The chain couples TRBV19 to TRBJ1-1; D is perhaps TRBD1 (6 bases). CDR3 length: 12 amino acids. With 5 bases removed from V and 6 bases from J, the gap between germline ends came to 10 bases. CDR1 is LNHDA, CDR2 SQIVND, per germline (reference sequence). CDR3 DNA sequence: TGTGCCAGTAGTCCTAGACAGGCTGAAGCTTTCTTT. It codes for CASSPRQAEAFF. The full variable domain, completed using reference TRBV19 and TRBJ1-1, is DGGITQSPKYLFRKEGQNVTLSCEQNLNHDAMYWYRQDPGQGLRLIYYSQIVNDFQKGDIAEGYSVSREKKESFPLTVTSAQKNPTAFYLCASSPRQAEAFFGQGTRLTVV.

This clone was counted between two and nine times. The rearrangement joins TRBV11-2 to TRBJ2-2; D gene unclear. The CDR3 covers 15 residues. Per germline, CDR1 SGHAT and CDR2 FQNNGV. Trimming took 1 base from V and 2 from J, leaving 8 bases between them. The CDR3 reads CASSLVSSNTGELFF. CDR3 sequence (DNA): TGTGCCAGCAGCTTAGTGTCCAGTAACACCGGGGAGCTGTTTTTT.

The chain combines TRBV18 with TRBJ1-3, with 9 positions matching TRBD1. The CDR3 extends over 17 amino acids. V was pared by 2 bases and J by 2 bases, with 7 bases of the junction left unmatched. Germline V gene data show CDR1 as KGHSH and CDR2 as LQKENI. CDR3 bases: TGTGCCAGCTCACCAGGGACAGGGTACATTCCTGGAAACACCATATATTTT. Protein sequence: CASSPGTGYIPGNTIYF.

This clone has just one count. V and J are TRBV5-6 and TRBJ2-7; TRBD1 matches at 9 bases. Germline loops: CDR1 SGHDT, CDR2 YYEEEE. With V trimmed by 4 bases and J by 7 bases, 15 bases remained unmatched. The CDR3 extends over 16 amino acids. Written as DNA, the CDR3 is TGTGCCAGCAGCACCCTCCCGGGACAGGGTACGATTGAGCAGTACTTC. This translates into CASSTLPGQGTIEQYF.

The table lists this clone with a count of one. The chain joins TRBV27 to TRBJ1-4, with 9 bases lining up with TRBD1. This CDR3 has 18 residues. Unmatched junction bases numbered 22, after V lost 7 bases and J lost 10 bases. The germline gives CDR1 MNHEY, CDR2 SMNVEV (reference sequence). The CDR3 region has the DNA TGTGCCAGCACGACTGGACCCACACGGGGACAGGGAGGCGGAAAACTGTTTTTT. Translated, it gives CASTTGPTRGQGGGKLFF.